Each of the 32 T cell receptor beta chains below was sequenced from the same sample in a study of vaccination effects on CD4 cells after COVID-19. The protocol was immunoSEQ multiplex PCR, while the TCRdb copy is restricted to in-frame clones and leaves out a portion. The sample has about 41,000 clones, roughly 70% seen once. Antigens of these TCRs are unknown. In the ViraFEST assay, antigen-specific CD4+ clonotypes were identified by expansion after peptide-pool stimulation. Having been cultured for around nine days, the cells underwent CD4+ T cell isolation. Nucleocapsid antibodies stayed negative before and after vaccination, showing no earlier SARS-CoV-2 infection. The sample was CD4+ T cells from PBMCs cultured with HCoV-OC43 spike peptides, taken before COVID-19 vaccination. Subset denoted: HCoV-OC43 spike overlapping peptide pool stimulation. The receptor set was obtained from a human donor who received a COVID-19 vaccine.

This clone is large. The rearrangement links TRBV5-8 to TRBJ2-3, with TRBD2 identical over 7 bases. The CDR3 length is 15 residues. V lost 4 bases to trimming and J lost 13 bases; unmatched junction nucleotides: 18. Germline CDR1 is SGHTS and CDR2 is YDEGEE. CDR3 sequence (DNA): TGTGCCAGCAGCCCCCTGGAGACTAGCAAACCCATGGAGTATTTT. It yields the protein CASSPLETSKPMEYF.

This clone showed up just a few times. V usage is TRBV11-2 and J usage is TRBJ2-1; 9 nucleotides align to TRBD1. Per the germline V gene, CDR1 is SGHAT and CDR2 is FQNNGV. The CDR3 spans 15 residues. Losses at the gene ends were 5 bases for V and 6 bases for J; bases not matched to a gene: 8. In DNA, the CDR3 is TGTGCCAGCAGCCGTGCCGGGACAGGGAGCAATGAGCAGTTCTTC. Amino acids: CASSRAGTGSNEQFF.

This CDR3 reads CASSYFVRDPRAGNTIYF. DNA of the CDR3: TGTGCCAGCAGCTACTTTGTCAGGGATCCTCGGGCTGGAAACACCATATATTTT. The chain links TRBV5-5 to TRBJ1-3, with D possibly matching TRBD1 (5 bases). V lost 3 bases and J lost 2, with 21 bases in between. Germline V gene sequence: CDR1 SGHKS, CDR2 YYEKEE (reference sequence). This CDR3 is built from 18 residues.

The sample holds one count of this clone. The chain employs TRBV6-4 and TRBJ1-4; D unclear. V was cut by 4 bases and J by 8 bases, with 11 bases left in between. Germline V CDR1 and CDR2: MRHNA, SNTAGT. CDR3 length: 13 residues. CDR3 sequence (DNA): TGTGCCAGCAGTGCCCTCGCGGGGGAAAAACTGTTTTTT. As protein: CASSALAGEKLFF.

CDR3 DNA sequence: TGTGCCAGCAGCGCTTTAACCGGGACAGGGAATCAGCCCCAGCATTTT. It specifies CASSALTGTGNQPQHF. The genes are TRBV5-5 and TRBJ1-5; 9 bases agree with TRBD1. This CDR3 contains 16 residues. V dropped 4 bases and J dropped 4; count of bases not matched to a gene: 9. CDR1 is SGHKS and CDR2 is YYEKEE in the germline V gene (reference sequence).

The genes are TRBV3-1 (or the pseudogene TRBV3-2) and TRBJ1-1; D not resolved. The CDR3 has 14 residues. Germline CDR1 LGHDT, CDR2 YNNKEL (reference sequence). Trimming shortened V by 2 bases and J by 7 bases, and 14 bases separated the two germline ends. CDR3 sequence reads: CASSQTGAHNEAFF. CDR3 sequence (DNA): TGTGCCAGCAGCCAAACCGGCGCGCATAATGAAGCTTTCTTT.

This CDR3 reads CASSRTGPEGYTF. For the CDR3, the DNA is TGTGCCAGCAGCCGGACAGGGCCTGAGGGCTACACCTTC. V gene TRBV11-2 combines with J gene TRBJ1-2; 8 positions agree with TRBD1. This CDR3 contains 13 residues. Germline assignment: CDR1 SGHAT and CDR2 FQNNGV. J gave up 8 bases and V 5 bases, and 7 bases lay outside the gene matches.

The chain is built from TRBV28 and TRBJ2-7; 9 nucleotides line up with TRBD1. CDR3 length: 17 amino acids. In germline, CDR1 is MDHEN, CDR2 SYDVKM. J lost 3 bases, V lost 4 bases, and 13 bases had no gene match. The CDR3 protein is CASSYPLPPGQGYEQYF. The CDR3 DNA reads TGTGCCAGCAGTTACCCCCTGCCTCCGGGACAGGGCTACGAGCAGTACTTC.

The V and J genes are TRBV4-1 and TRBJ2-2; tentatively, D is TRBD1 (6 bases). The CDR3 loop spans 16 amino acids. Germline-derived CDR1 and CDR2 are MGHRA and YSYEKL. V lost 7 bases and J lost 7, with 22 bases in between. This CDR3 reads CASKPRILEQGGELFF. The CDR3 DNA follows: TGCGCCAGCAAGCCACGAATACTCGAACAGGGCGGGGAGCTGTTTTTT.

This chain uses TRBV5-1 with TRBJ2-1; weak D call: TRBD2 (6 bases). Germline V CDR1 and CDR2: SGHRS, YFSETQ. The CDR3 is 15 residues long. Between the trimmed V and J ends, which lost 4 bases and 3 bases, there was a span of 14 bases. CDR3 in DNA: TGCGCCAGCAGCGAGACCGCCGGGGGCTACAATGAGCAGTTCTTC. Amino acids: CASSETAGGYNEQFF. Looking up the rest from reference TRBV5-1 and TRBJ2-1 gives the full variable domain: KAGVTQTPRYLIKTRGQQVTLSCSPISGHRSVSWYQQTPGQGLQFLFEYFSETQRNKGNFPGRFSGRQFSNSRSEMNVSTLELGDSALYLCASSETAGGYNEQFFGPGTRLTVL.

The chain employs TRBV5-5 and TRBJ2-1, with a possible D match to TRBD2 (6 bases). This CDR3 is 16 amino acids long. CDR1 and CDR2 (germline): SGHKS, YYEKEE (reference sequence). Trimming removed 1 base from V and 0 bases from J, with 11 bases in between. The CDR3 loop reads CASSLWSGGSYNEQFF. Here the CDR3 DNA reads TGTGCCAGCAGCTTGTGGTCCGGGGGCTCCTACAATGAGCAGTTCTTC.

The count of this clone is one. The CDR3 DNA reads as TGTGCCAGTAGTCACGACTGGGGCTACACCTTC. Its translation is CASSHDWGYTF. This sequence joins TRBV19 and TRBJ1-2; D is undetermined. The V and J ends lost 5 bases and 8 bases respectively, with 9 bases between them. Looked up from germline, CDR1 is LNHDA and CDR2 is SQIVND (reference sequence). CDR3 size: 11 residues.

This chain uses TRBV18 with TRBJ1-3; possible D gene TRBD1, 5 bases. V shed 2 bases and J shed 1 base, with 12 bases lying between them. CDR3 length: 16 residues. CDR1 and CDR2 (germline): KGHSH, LQKENI. CDR3 bases: TGTGCCAGCTCACCATCCTTCTCAGGGTCTGGAAACACCATATATTTT. Its protein product is CASSPSFSGSGNTIYF.

This clone came up a few times. J is TRBJ1-3 and V is TRBV19; the D gene is possibly TRBD1 (5 bases). Germline loops: CDR1 LNHDA, CDR2 SQIVND (reference sequence). The V gene lost 5 bases and the J gene lost 3 bases, with 14 bases spanning the gap. CDR3 length: 15 residues. The CDR3 here is CASSSFEGRGNTIYF. In nucleotides, the CDR3 is TGTGCCAGTAGTTCCTTTGAGGGGCGTGGAAACACCATATATTTT.

This clone was seen a single time. The chain uses TRBV27 and TRBJ1-2; tentatively, D is TRBD1 (5 bases). Trimming shortened V by 3 bases and J by 5 bases, and 16 bases separated the two germline ends. Germline loops: CDR1 MNHEY, CDR2 SMNVEV (reference sequence). There are 15 residues in the CDR3. CDR3 amino acids: CASSFSRSRGYGYTF. CDR3 bases: TGTGCCAGCAGTTTTAGTCGATCTCGGGGGTATGGCTACACCTTC.

This chain joins TRBV28 and TRBJ2-1; 9 positions match TRBD2. The V gene end was trimmed by 7 bases and the J gene end by 12 bases; junction bases not matched to a gene: 16. The CDR3 totals 15 residues. The V gene's germline CDR1 is MDHEN and CDR2 SYDVKM. CDR3 in amino acids: CASTNLVREGRWQFF. Here the CDR3 DNA reads TGTGCCAGCACCAATTTAGTGCGGGAGGGCCGGTGGCAGTTCTTC.

The chain uses TRBV6-2 or TRBV6-3 and TRBJ1-2; 8 bases line up with TRBD1. J lost 2 bases, V lost 2 bases, and 1 base had no gene match. This CDR3 comprises 14 residues. Germline V gene data show CDR1 as MNHEY and CDR2 as SVGEGT. The DNA for the CDR3 is TGTGCCAGCAGTTACCGACAGGGGAACTATGGCTACACCTTC. The encoded protein is CASSYRQGNYGYTF.

This CDR3 is CASSEAGGSNQPQHF. CDR3 DNA: TGCGCCAGCAGTGAGGCAGGGGGCAGCAATCAGCCCCAGCATTTT. The chain joins TRBV10-1 to TRBJ1-5; 8 nucleotides agree with TRBD1. Germline trimming cut 2 bases from V and 1 base from J; bases unmatched to any gene: 1. This CDR3 region has 15 residues. Germline V CDR1 and CDR2: WNHNN, SYGVQD (reference sequence).

This clone was counted between two and nine times. The V gene is TRBV5-1, the J gene TRBJ2-7; the D gene is possibly TRBD2 (6 bases). Trimming stripped 0 bases from V and 7 bases from J, with 14 bases between. Germline V CDR1 and CDR2: SGHRS, YFSETQ. CDR3 length: 14 amino acids. The CDR3 sequence: CASSLETRNREQYF. In DNA, the CDR3 is TGCGCCAGCAGCTTGGAGACTAGAAATAGAGAGCAGTACTTC.

This clone is a singleton in its sample. The chain joins TRBV5-1 to TRBJ2-7; D perhaps matches TRBD2 (6 bases). The V end lost 3 bases, the J end lost 2 bases, and 15 bases lay between the germline ends. CDR1 and CDR2 (germline): SGHRS, YFSETQ. The CDR3 is made up of 15 amino acids. The CDR3 nucleotides read TGCGCCAGCAGCTCTAATGGAGGGGAGCCCTACGAGCAGTACTTC. Protein product: CASSSNGGEPYEQYF.

This sequence joins TRBV2 and TRBJ1-1, with a weak D call TRBD1 (6 bases). The CDR3 spans 13 residues. Trimming left V 4 bases short and J 1 base short, with 7 bases between. CDR1 and CDR2 from the germline V gene are SNHLY and FYNNEI. Here the CDR3 reads CASSGQANTEAFF. CDR3 nucleotides: TGTGCCAGCAGTGGACAGGCGAACACTGAAGCTTTCTTT. Variable domain in full (rest from reference TRBV2 and TRBJ1-1): EPEVTQTPSHQVTQMGQEVILRCVPISNHLYFYWYRQILGQKVEFLVSFYNNEISEKSEIFDDQFSVERPDGSNFTLKIRSTKLEDSAMYFCASSGQANTEAFFGQGTRLTVV.

The rearrangement uses TRBV4-3 and TRBJ2-5, with TRBD2 identical over 8 bases. The CDR3 is made up of 14 amino acids. The V and J ends lost 4 bases and 4 bases, in that order; junction bases with no gene match: 5. CDR1 is LGHNA and CDR2 is YSLEER in the germline V gene. In DNA form, the CDR3 reads TGCGCCAGCAGCCCCGGGGGGGCCGGAGAGACCCAGTACTTC. Amino acid sequence: CASSPGGAGETQYF.

The rearrangement links TRBV5-5 to TRBJ1-4; no firm D call. The V and J ends lost 2 bases and 0 bases respectively, with 8 bases between them. Germline CDR1 is SGHKS and CDR2 is YYEKEE (reference sequence). This CDR3 spans 15 amino acids. The CDR3 nucleotides read TGTGCCAGCAGCTTCACCGGAACAACTAATGAAAAACTGTTTTTT. Its protein product is CASSFTGTTNEKLFF.

CDR3 amino acids: CASSQGALSGANVLTF. The CDR3 coding sequence is TGCGCCAGCAGCCAAGGGGCCCTCTCTGGGGCCAACGTCCTGACTTTC. This sequence joins TRBV4-1 and TRBJ2-6; no definite D call. This CDR3 spans 16 amino acids. Germline V lookup: CDR1 MGHRA, CDR2 YSYEKL. V lost 1 base and J lost 0, with 7 bases in between.

The CDR3 DNA follows: TGTGCCAGCCGGGGCGGGGTTAGCTCCTACGAGCAGTACTTC. Encoded protein: CASRGGVSSYEQYF. The genes are TRBV6-5 and TRBJ2-7; a possible D gene is TRBD2 (6 bases). Trimming removed 8 bases from V and 0 bases from J, with 14 bases in between. CDR1 is MNHEY and CDR2 is SVGAGI in the germline V gene. This CDR3 region has 14 residues.

The table lists this clone with a few counts. The gene calls are TRBV19 and TRBJ1-5; D unresolved. Deletions cut 5 bases from V and 5 bases from J, with 19 bases between. Looked up from germline, CDR1 is LNHDA and CDR2 is SQIVND (reference sequence). CDR3 length: 16 residues. For the CDR3, the DNA is TGTGCCAGTAGTCAATCCCCCGGGAGTGCTCATCAGCCCCAGCATTTT. It translates to CASSQSPGSAHQPQHF.

This clone has just a few counts. The chain has TRBV7-9 and TRBJ1-3, with unresolved D. Germline V gene data show CDR1 as SEHNR and CDR2 as FQNEAQ (reference sequence). Trimming removed 5 bases from V and 0 bases from J, with 5 bases in between. This CDR3 contains 13 residues. The CDR3 loop reads CASSRASGNTIYF. CDR3 sequence (DNA): TGTGCCAGCAGCAGGGCCTCTGGAAACACCATATATTTT.

This sequence joins TRBV9 and TRBJ1-1, with D possibly TRBD1 on 5 matching bases. Germline V CDR1 and CDR2: SGDLS, YYNGEE. V was cut by 0 bases and J by 0 bases, with 12 bases left in between. This CDR3 is built from 16 residues. This CDR3 reads CASSVAGDRMNTEAFF. The CDR3 DNA is TGTGCCAGCAGCGTAGCCGGGGACCGAATGAACACTGAAGCTTTCTTT.

This clone was recorded a few times. The chain links TRBV5-8 to TRBJ1-6; D not resolved. Germline loops: CDR1 SGHTS, CDR2 YDEGEE. CDR3 length equals 14 residues. Trimming took 5 bases from V and 6 from J, leaving 12 bases between them. CDR3 amino acids: CASSRGEINSPLHF. The DNA of the CDR3 is TGTGCCAGCAGTCGCGGCGAGATTAATTCACCCCTCCACTTT. Drawing the rest from reference TRBV5-8 and TRBJ1-6, the complete variable domain is EAGVTQSPTHLIKTRGQQATLRCSPISGHTSVYWYQQALGLGLQFLLWYDEGEERNRGNFPPRFSGRQFPNYSSELNVNALELEDSALYLCASSRGEINSPLHFGNGTRLTVT.

This clone was detected only a few times. The chain links TRBV14 to TRBJ1-3; D may be TRBD1 (5 bases). Germline V gene data show CDR1 as SGHDN and CDR2 as FVKESK. V was trimmed by 4 bases and J by 0 bases, leaving 13 bases between them. There are 16 residues in the CDR3. The CDR3 reads CASSPLGTISGNTIYF. The CDR3, as DNA: TGTGCCAGCAGCCCTCTCGGGACCATCTCTGGAAACACCATATATTTT.

The gene calls are TRBV13 and TRBJ1-2, with a weak D call TRBD1 (5 bases). The CDR3 is made up of 15 amino acids. V was cut by 5 bases and J by 0 bases, with 13 bases left in between. Germline V gene lookup returns CDR1 PRHDT and CDR2 FYEKMQ (reference sequence). CDR3 in DNA: TGTGCCAGCAGCCAGGGATTTAGAGCTAACTATGGCTACACCTTC. It encodes CASSQGFRANYGYTF.

The rearrangement links TRBV6-5 to TRBJ2-7; TRBD1 matches at 7 bases. The germline gives CDR1 MNHEY, CDR2 SVGAGI. This CDR3 spans 14 amino acids. With V trimmed by 1 base and J by 5 bases, 5 bases remained unmatched. The CDR3 nucleotides read TGTGCCAGCAGTTACTTCACAGGGGTGGACGAGCAGTACTTC. Translating it yields CASSYFTGVDEQYF.